This T cell receptor (beta chain) was recorded in a study of T cell changes during pregnancy in multiple sclerosis. Germline lookup yields CDR1 SGHVS and CDR2 FQNEAQ. This CDR3 has 18 amino acids. The ends were cut back, 2 bases at V and 5 bases at J, with 24 bases in the middle. The data were produced by immunoSEQ multiplex PCR, yet TCRdb's version contains in-frame clones alone and is incomplete. This sample has about 38,000 clones, with nearly 95% found just once. Source: CD4+ T cells from peripheral blood mononuclear cells, taken after pregnancy. The gene calls are TRBV7-8 and TRBJ2-5, with D tentatively TRBD2 (6 bases). This TCR derives from a female donor in good health, enrolled as a control in a pregnancy study. The CDR3 DNA is TGTGCCAGCAGCTTAAATTCGCGGCGGGAATACAGCGGGGAGACCCAGTACTTC. This translates into CASSLNSRREYSGETQYF.